Following are 28 T cell receptor beta chains from one sample sequenced in a study of identical twins. TCRdb re-derived calls from the 5' RACE reads in MiXCR, one entry per CDR3 protein. This table has some 320,000 distinct CDR3 sequences, about 12% appearing once. The sample was also linked to a second study, of yellow fever vaccine responses in identical twins.

Source material: CD8+ T cells sorted from blood. Source of these receptors: a woman in her late teens or twenties in good health.

The chain couples TRBV9 to TRBJ2-1; the match to TRBD2 covers 8 bases. This CDR3 is 13 amino acids long. The germline CDR1 and CDR2 sequences are SGDLS and YYNGEE. J gave up 9 bases and V 4 bases, and 6 bases lay outside the gene matches. CDR3 bases: TGTGCCAGCAGCTTTAGCGGGACCCCTGAGCAGTTCTTC. Translated, it gives CASSFSGTPEQFF.

The gene calls are TRBV20-1 and TRBJ2-3; 8 bases line up with TRBD2. This CDR3 comprises 18 residues. J was trimmed by 2 bases and V by 0 bases; bases with no gene match: 13. Germline CDR1 and CDR2: DFQATT and SNEGSKA (reference sequence). CDR3 residues: CSARDPGLDRGLTDTQYF. The CDR3 nucleotides are TGCAGTGCTAGAGATCCGGGACTAGACCGCGGGCTCACAGATACGCAGTATTTT.

This clonotype appeared many times. This rearrangement joins TRBV15 to TRBJ2-5; 9 nucleotides agree with TRBD2. This CDR3 region has 17 residues. The germline V gene has CDR1 LNHNV and CDR2 YYDKDF (reference sequence). With 3 bases clipped from V and 5 bases from J, the junction kept 13 bases outside the gene matches. The CDR3 DNA reads TGTGCCACCAGCAGCCTAACGTCGGCGGGAGGGGTGGAGACCCAGTACTTC. Translating gives CATSSLTSAGGVETQYF.

This clonotype was seen a handful of times. This chain connects TRBV2 to TRBJ2-7; D not certain. The CDR3 spans 14 residues. V was clipped by 6 bases and J by 2 bases, with 14 bases between them. CDR1 is SNHLY and CDR2 is FYNNEI in the germline V gene. CDR3 in DNA: TGTGCCAGCAGAGACCCTCTAGAGCCCTACGAGCAGTACGTC. Amino acids: CASRDPLEPYEQYV.

This clonotype was counted only a few times. This chain connects TRBV15 to TRBJ2-1; TRBD2 aligns across 8 bases. With 0 bases clipped from V and 5 bases from J, the junction kept 6 bases outside the gene matches. The CDR3 runs 16 residues. In germline, CDR1 is LNHNV, CDR2 YYDKDF (reference sequence). The CDR3 here is CATSRESGSINNEQFF. In DNA, the CDR3 is TGTGCCACCAGCAGAGAGAGCGGGAGTATCAACAATGAGCAGTTCTTC.

This clonotype has more than one count but fewer than ten. V and J are TRBV4-1 and TRBJ2-5; 9 nucleotides match TRBD2. Per germline, CDR1 MGHRA and CDR2 YSYEKL. The CDR3 runs to 17 residues. Germline trimming cut 0 bases from V and 4 bases from J; bases unmatched to any gene: 9. CDR3 loop: CASSQENSGSVGETQYF. The CDR3, as DNA: TGCGCCAGCAGCCAAGAAAATAGCGGGAGCGTGGGAGAGACCCAGTACTTC.

This clonotype was seen a handful of times. The chain has TRBV27 and TRBJ1-3; D possibly corresponds to TRBD1 (6 bases). Germline loops: CDR1 MNHEY, CDR2 SMNVEV (reference sequence). V lost 0 bases and J 4 bases, leaving 10 bases between the germline ends. The CDR3 has 15 residues. DNA of the CDR3: TGTGCCAGCAGTTTATCGGGGGCAGGCGGAAACACCATATATTTT. Encoded protein: CASSLSGAGGNTIYF.

The CDR3 protein is CASSEGRSTNYGYTF. Here the CDR3 DNA reads TGTGCCAGCAGTGAGGGCAGGTCCACTAACTATGGCTACACCTTC. The gene calls are TRBV2 and TRBJ1-2; D gene ambiguous. V gave up 3 bases and J gave up 0 bases, with 11 bases separating them. The CDR3 has 15 residues. Germline V lookup: CDR1 SNHLY, CDR2 FYNNEI.

This clonotype has more than one count but fewer than ten. The CDR3, as DNA: TGTGCCAGCAGTGAATATTTCAGCTTTTACGAGCAGTACGTC. Protein product: CASSEYFSFYEQYV. The V call is TRBV25-1, the J call TRBJ2-7; D is ambiguous. V dropped 0 bases and J dropped 4 bases, with 10 bases sitting between them. The length of the CDR3 is 14 residues. Germline V gene sequence: CDR1 MGHDK, CDR2 SYGVNS.

The chain carries TRBV9 and TRBJ2-1, with D possibly being TRBD2 (6 bases). This CDR3 comprises 14 residues. CDR1 is SGDLS and CDR2 is YYNGEE in the germline V gene. V was cut by 0 bases and J by 8 bases, with 12 bases left in between. CDR3 bases: TGTGCCAGCAGCGTAGCGGGAGATCTCGATGAGCAGTTCTTC. It encodes CASSVAGDLDEQFF.

The chain recombines TRBV7-6 with TRBJ2-3; TRBD2 matches 10 bases. With V trimmed by 1 base and J by 2 bases, 6 bases remained unmatched. The CDR3 extends over 17 amino acids. Germline CDR1 SGHVS, CDR2 FNYEAQ. The CDR3 sequence is CASSLGPSGGSTDTQYF. CDR3 nucleotides: TGTGCCAGCAGCTTAGGCCCTAGCGGGGGTTCCACAGATACGCAGTATTTT.

This clonotype was counted a few times. The V and J genes are TRBV7-8 and TRBJ2-3; TRBD2 might be the D (6 bases). Germline CDR1 is SGHVS and CDR2 is FQNEAQ. CDR3 length: 16 residues. Trimming stripped 2 bases from V and 0 bases from J, with 12 bases between. CDR3 sequence reads: CASSLMRGPSTDTQYF. The CDR3 nucleotides read TGTGCCAGCAGCTTAATGCGGGGACCTAGCACAGATACGCAGTATTTT.

This sequence joins TRBV20-1 and TRBJ2-7; tentatively, D is TRBD2 (5 bases). The V gene's germline CDR1 is DFQATT and CDR2 SNEGSKA (reference sequence). The CDR3 is 13 amino acids. Deletions cut 3 bases from V and 3 bases from J, with 12 bases between. The CDR3 loop is CSASGLEGYEQYV. In nucleotides, the CDR3 is TGCAGTGCTAGTGGGCTAGAGGGCTACGAGCAGTACGTC.

V gene TRBV14 combines with J gene TRBJ1-1; D is perhaps TRBD1 (5 bases). Between the trimmed V and J ends, which lost 1 base and 1 base, there was a span of 13 bases. The CDR3 spans 16 residues. Germline V CDR1 and CDR2: SGHDN, FVKESK. The CDR3 reads CASSQVFRAWNTEAFF. CDR3 in DNA: TGTGCCAGCAGCCAAGTTTTCAGGGCTTGGAACACTGAAGCTTTCTTT.

The sample holds many counts of this clonotype. The V gene is TRBV12-3 or TRBV12-4, the J gene TRBJ2-7, with unresolved D. The CDR3 runs to 15 residues. Trimming left V 6 bases short and J 0 bases short, with 15 bases between. CDR3 residues: CASSRREDRSYEQYF. For the CDR3, the DNA is TGTGCCAGCAGCAGGCGAGAAGACCGCTCCTACGAGCAGTACTTC.

This clonotype was seen a few times. V is TRBV7-8 and J is TRBJ2-5; 8 positions match TRBD1. Germline V CDR1 and CDR2: SGHVS, FQNEAQ. The CDR3 is 16 residues long. The trim removed 5 bases at V and 5 bases at J, leaving 13 bases unmatched. The chain's CDR3 is CASSPPGQGLHETQYF. In DNA, the CDR3 is TGTGCCAGCAGCCCACCCGGACAGGGCCTTCACGAGACCCAGTACTTC.

This clonotype was counted a few times. The rearrangement uses TRBV19 and TRBJ2-7; D possibly corresponds to TRBD1 (6 bases). V lost 5 bases to trimming and J lost 3 bases, with 17 bases between them. Per germline, CDR1 LNHDA and CDR2 SQIVND (reference sequence). The CDR3 sequence is 15 residues long. CDR3 in amino acids: CASSPPGTQGYEQYF. Here the CDR3 DNA reads TGTGCCAGTAGTCCACCAGGGACACAAGGCTACGAGCAGTACTTC.

This clonotype was detected ten times or more. The rearrangement joins TRBV9 to TRBJ2-1; 10 bases are shared with TRBD1. Trimming cost V 0 bases and J 0 bases; bases outside gene matches: 3. This CDR3 region has 17 residues. The germline gives CDR1 SGDLS, CDR2 YYNGEE. The CDR3 coding sequence is TGTGCCAGCAGCGTAGGGACAGGGGGAAGCTCCTACAATGAGCAGTTCTTC. This gives the protein CASSVGTGGSSYNEQFF.

The chain carries TRBV7-9 and TRBJ2-3; D not resolved. This CDR3 has 13 residues. Trimming cost V 4 bases and J 2 bases, with 7 bases left between them. Per germline, CDR1 SEHNR and CDR2 FQNEAQ (reference sequence). CDR3 nucleotide sequence: TGTGCCAGCAGCTACCCGGCCACAGATACGCAGTATTTT. It yields the protein CASSYPATDTQYF. The whole variable domain, filled in from reference TRBV7-9 and TRBJ2-3, reads DTGVSQNPRHKITKRGQNVTFRCDPISEHNRLYWYRQTLGQGPEFLTYFQNEAQLEKSRLLSDRFSAERPKGSFSTLEIQRTEQGDSAMYLCASSYPATDTQYFGPGTRLTVL.

This clonotype was recorded at least ten times. The rearrangement links TRBV9 to TRBJ2-1; TRBD2 matches 12 bases. Germline V gene data show CDR1 as SGDLS and CDR2 as YYNGEE. CDR3 length: 15 amino acids. Germline trimming cut 2 bases from V and 3 bases from J; bases unmatched to any gene: 0. CDR3 sequence: CASSVGLAGYNEQFF. CDR3 nucleotide sequence: TGTGCCAGCAGCGTGGGACTAGCGGGCTACAATGAGCAGTTCTTC.

This clonotype was picked up a small number of times. The chain has TRBV5-1 and TRBJ2-7; D not certain. The V end was cut by 1 base, the J end by 0 bases, with 8 bases between. This CDR3 has 14 amino acids. Germline CDR1 SGHRS, CDR2 YFSETQ. The CDR3 spells CASSLNWASYEQYF. The CDR3 DNA is TGCGCCAGCAGCTTGAATTGGGCCTCCTACGAGCAGTACTTC. Variable domain in full (rest from reference TRBV5-1 and TRBJ2-7): KAGVTQTPRYLIKTRGQQVTLSCSPISGHRSVSWYQQTPGQGLQFLFEYFSETQRNKGNFPGRFSGRQFSNSRSEMNVSTLELGDSALYLCASSLNWASYEQYFGPGTRLTVT.

This clonotype was observed a few times. The chain recombines TRBV5-1 with TRBJ2-7; TRBD1 agrees at 9 bases. V trimming: 1 base; J trimming: 2 bases; junction bases outside the gene matches: 10. The CDR3 runs 17 residues. Germline lookup yields CDR1 SGHRS and CDR2 YFSETQ. The CDR3 is CASSLSGTGYGPYEQYF. DNA of the CDR3: TGCGCCAGCAGCTTGAGTGGGACAGGGTACGGTCCCTACGAGCAGTACTTC. The variable domain in full, with the rest retrieved from reference TRBV5-1 and TRBJ2-7, is KAGVTQTPRYLIKTRGQQVTLSCSPISGHRSVSWYQQTPGQGLQFLFEYFSETQRNKGNFPGRFSGRQFSNSRSEMNVSTLELGDSALYLCASSLSGTGYGPYEQYFGPGTRLTVT.

CDR3 coding DNA: TGTGCTAGTGGTTTGCTCCTTGGCAGCGGGGCCCACCAAGAGACCCAGTACTTC. Translating it yields CASGLLLGSGAHQETQYF. The chain joins TRBV12-5 to TRBJ2-5; 7 nucleotides agree with TRBD2. V dropped 2 bases and J dropped 0; count of bases not matched to a gene: 12. The CDR3 is 18 amino acids. Germline loops: CDR1 LGHNT, CDR2 FRNRAP.

This clonotype was seen a few times. The chain uses TRBV6-1 and TRBJ2-7; 8 nucleotides line up with TRBD1. Germline V gene lookup returns CDR1 MNHNS and CDR2 SASEGT. After removal of 6 bases from V and 2 bases from J, the junction contained 9 bases not matched to a gene. This CDR3 is built from 15 residues. CDR3 residues: CASSPGTGRTYEQYF. CDR3 bases: TGTGCCAGCAGCCCCGGGACAGGCCGTACCTACGAGCAGTACTTC.

Only a few counts were recorded for this clonotype. The chain carries TRBV6-1 and TRBJ2-1; a weak D match, TRBD2 (7 bases). Germline V lookup: CDR1 MNHNS, CDR2 SASEGT. Trimming shortened V by 5 bases and J by 7 bases, and 18 bases separated the two germline ends. The CDR3 length is 15 residues. For the CDR3, the DNA is TGTGCCAGCAGTCCAAAGGGGGGGCTAGAAAATGAGCAGTTCTTC. Translation gives CASSPKGGLENEQFF.

The chain links TRBV6-5 to TRBJ2-4, with 10 bases lining up with TRBD2. There are 14 residues in the CDR3. The V gene's germline CDR1 is MNHEY and CDR2 SVGAGI. V lost 1 base, J lost 9 bases, and 3 bases stayed unmatched. The CDR3 DNA reads TGTGCCAGCAGTTACTGGTTAGCGGGAGGCATTCAGTACTTC. Encoded protein: CASSYWLAGGIQYF.

This clonotype was found many times. The CDR3: CASSLTSGRSSTDTQYF. CDR3 nucleotide sequence: TGTGCCAGCAGCTTAACTAGCGGGAGGTCTAGCACAGATACGCAGTATTTT. The rearrangement joins TRBV7-8 to TRBJ2-3, with 12 bases fitting TRBD2. The CDR3 runs 17 residues. The J segment lost 0 bases and the V segment lost 2 bases, leaving 3 bases of the junction unmatched. CDR1 SGHVS and CDR2 FQNEAQ come from the germline V gene.

This clonotype was recorded a few times. The chain employs TRBV20-1 and TRBJ2-7; possible D gene TRBD2, 6 bases. The CDR3 length is 13 residues. The V and J ends lost 0 bases and 4 bases respectively, with 10 bases between them. The germline CDR1 and CDR2 sequences are DFQATT and SNEGSKA (reference sequence). CDR3 DNA sequence: TGCAGTGCTAGAGACGGGAGCCGATACGAGCAGTACTTC. Translated: CSARDGSRYEQYF.